These 8 T cell receptor beta chains originate from one sample sequenced in a study of cytomegalovirus exposure and HLA in healthy donors. Amplification used 60 Vbeta primers and 13 Jbeta primers. Generated by immunoSEQ multiplex PCR, the TCRdb table keeps only in-frame clones and is missing some. The sample lists 55,000 to 75,000 clones; 62% were seen once. Sequencing was done on a sample of PBMCs. The receptors were gathered from a man aged 25-40 years in good health and CMV-seronegative.

This clone turned up a few times. The V gene is TRBV30, the J gene TRBJ1-4; D gene ambiguous. Germline V gives CDR1 GTSNPN, CDR2 SVGIG (reference sequence). The CDR3 runs to 12 residues. V lost 2 bases and J 7 bases, leaving 8 bases between the germline ends. The CDR3 sequence: CAWSPSFEKLFF. CDR3 sequence (DNA): TGTGCCTGGAGTCCCTCCTTTGAAAAACTGTTTTTT.

This chain connects TRBV5-6 to TRBJ2-7; TRBD1 is a possible D gene (5 bases). V gave up 4 bases and J gave up 2 bases, with 19 bases separating them. This CDR3 comprises 16 residues. The germline gives CDR1 SGHDT, CDR2 YYEEEE. CDR3 bases: TGTGCCAGCAGCCCCCCCTCCAACGACAGCCCCTACGAGCAGTACTTC. This codes for CASSPPSNDSPYEQYF.

This clone was counted once. This chain's CDR3 is CASHTGGAVSGYTF. CDR3 DNA sequence: TGTGCCAGCCATACAGGGGGCGCGGTTAGTGGCTACACCTTC. This chain links TRBV6-1 with TRBJ1-2; 9 nucleotides agree with TRBD1. The CDR3 length is 14 residues. Germline loops: CDR1 MNHNS, CDR2 SASEGT. Trimming took 8 bases from V and 7 from J; bases not matched to a gene: 11.

The genes are TRBV7-9 and TRBJ1-1, with D possibly TRBD1 on 5 matching bases. The germline gives CDR1 SEHNR, CDR2 FQNEAQ (reference sequence). The CDR3 covers 13 residues. Trimming took off 4 bases at V and 5 bases at J, with 11 bases between the two ends. CDR3 residues: CASSSPPGTEAFF. The CDR3 DNA is TGTGCCAGCAGCTCCCCACCAGGGACTGAAGCTTTCTTT.

The chain employs TRBV7-2 and TRBJ1-5; D gene ambiguous. The length of the CDR3 is 14 residues. Deletions cut 3 bases from V and 2 bases from J, with 8 bases between. CDR1 and CDR2 (germline): SGHTA, FQGNSA. The CDR3 nucleotides are TGTGCCAGCAGCTTTCTTTCCGGCAATCAGCCCCAGCATTTT. This translates into CASSFLSGNQPQHF. Supplemented by reference TRBV7-2 and TRBJ1-5, the full variable domain reads GAGVSQSPSNKVTEKGKDVELRCDPISGHTALYWYRQSLGQGLEFLIYFQGNSAPDKSGLPSDRFSAERTGGSVSTLTIQRTQQEDSAVYLCASSFLSGNQPQHFGDGTRLSIL.

Turning to this clone: Sequence at one end of the junction differs from germline and may be a read error. The rearrangement joins TRBV2 to TRBJ2-6; D is unclear. This CDR3 region has 12 residues. Germline lookup yields CDR1 SNHLY and CDR2 FYNNEI. The CDR3 DNA reads TGTGCCAGCAGTGAAAACAGCCCCACACCGTCTTTC. Its translation is CASSENSPTPSF.

This rearrangement joins TRBV7-9 to TRBJ1-1, with TRBD1 matching over 10 bases. CDR3 size: 14 residues. The J segment lost 4 bases and the V segment lost 4 bases, leaving 3 bases of the junction unmatched. Germline V gives CDR1 SEHNR, CDR2 FQNEAQ (reference sequence). CDR3 residues: CASSYRTGGTEAFF. CDR3 bases: TGTGCCAGCAGCTATCGGACAGGGGGCACTGAAGCTTTCTTT.

The chain carries TRBV6-1 and TRBJ1-5, with a tentative D call TRBD1 (6 bases). CDR3 size: 15 residues. Germline CDR1 is MNHNS and CDR2 is SASEGT. The V and J ends lost 4 bases and 0 bases respectively, with 10 bases between them. As DNA, the CDR3 is TGTGCCAGCAGTGGACAGGAGAATAGCAATCAGCCCCAGCATTTT. It yields the protein CASSGQENSNQPQHF.